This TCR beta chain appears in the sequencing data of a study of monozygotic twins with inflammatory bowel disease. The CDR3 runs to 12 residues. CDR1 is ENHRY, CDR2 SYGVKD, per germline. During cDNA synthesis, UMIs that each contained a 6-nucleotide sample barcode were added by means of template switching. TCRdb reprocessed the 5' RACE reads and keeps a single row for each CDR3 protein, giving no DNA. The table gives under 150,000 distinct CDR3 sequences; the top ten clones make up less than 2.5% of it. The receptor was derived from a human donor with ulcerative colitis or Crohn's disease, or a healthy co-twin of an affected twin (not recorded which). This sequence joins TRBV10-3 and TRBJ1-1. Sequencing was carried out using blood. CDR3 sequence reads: CAISESSNEAFF.